This TCR beta chain was recovered during a study of T cells after yellow fever vaccination. One entry per CDR3 protein results from TCRdb running MiXCR on the 5' RACE reads. Counted here are approximately 58,000 distinct CDR3 sequences, approximately 6% occurring once; the ten biggest clones make up roughly 31%. This clonotype was recorded a few times. Germline CDR1 SGHNT, CDR2 YYREEE (reference sequence). The CDR3 length is 15 residues. The ends were cut back, 2 bases at V and 5 bases at J, with 13 bases in the middle. Broader study findings: Overlap between CD4 and CD8 compartments was detected for a small share of clonotypes. Weaker, the secondary response peaked sooner, at day 5 versus 15. Post-booster samples contained most primary-vaccination clones (around 96% CD4, less than 90% CD8).

The source of this sequence is a man aged 18 to 29 who received the YFV17D yellow fever vaccine. Sequenced here: PBMCs, either bulk or a sorted T-cell subset (CD4+, CD8+, memory, or dextramer-sorted; not recorded which), sampled on the day of the yellow fever booster vaccination. This chain joins TRBV5-4 and TRBJ2-2; tentatively, D is TRBD1 (6 bases). The CDR3: CASSFGWGPTGELFF. The CDR3 region has the DNA TGTGCCAGCAGCTTTGGGTGGGGGCCAACCGGGGAGCTGTTTTTT. Variable domain in full (rest from reference TRBV5-4 and TRBJ2-2): ETGVTQSPTHLIKTRGQQVTLRCSSQSGHNTVSWYQQALGQGPQFIFQYYREEENGRGNFPPRFSGLQFPNYSSELNVNALELDDSALYLCASSFGWGPTGELFFGEGSRLTVL.